The present entry profiles one T cell receptor (beta chain) with its context. Its specific antigen is unknown. No base quality values were provided; no much bigger clone lies one nucleotide off. This specimen belongs to a study of shared clonotypes between healthy human individuals (dated by TCRdb to about 2020). About the study as a whole: A few men and two women, aged 18 to 49 years, made up the cohort. Each donor's leukapheresis produced roughly between roughly 0.85 and 10 billion PBMCs. To increase sequencing depth and limit assay-specific biases, different laboratories used diverse techniques to prepare libraries and sequence TCR repertoires. To estimate repertoire size and how much clonotype sharing occurs between individuals, the study deeply sequenced the blood TCR repertoires of a handful of healthy adults.

Overall results and qualifications from the work: Because the study included only a small number of donors, the genetic and exposure-history diversity represented was limited. Pairwise subsampling indicated that sequencing depth was expected to affect the degree of clonotype sharing among donors. Sampling was restricted to blood, and TCR repertoires in tissue are likely to differ from TCR repertoires in blood.

Donors were healthy HIV-negative adults with no recently reported acute infections or vaccinations. Only Caucasian adults living in Nashville, Tennessee, USA were represented among the donors. For unsorted samples, about 90 million PBMCs were counted and genomic DNA was extracted with the QIAamp DNA Blood Mini kit. Blood was collected by leukapheresis, and PBMCs were isolated by Ficoll-Histopaque density gradient centrifugation and then cryopreserved in liquid nitrogen vapor phase. TCR CDR3 regions were amplified from genomic DNA by multiplex PCR using the deep immunoSEQ assay. Genomic DNA extracted from each cell subset was distributed evenly over all wells of several immunoSEQ 96-well plates, and each plate served as one replicate. For unsorted PBMC, approximately 300 ng of genomic DNA, equivalent to about 30,000 T cell genomes, went into each replicate PCR. Ten immunoSEQ deep assay plates were used to sequence the unsorted PBMC genomic DNA. The purified libraries were quantified using a Qubit 3.0 fluorometer, sized with a Bioanalyzer 2100, and then quantified again using the KAPA Library Quantification kit. A separate single-read 150-cycle Illumina NextSeq 550 flow cell was used to sequence each immunoSEQ 96-well plate. The original methods were these. The immunoSEQ output contained only junctional sequences without quality scores, so filtering could not match that applied to full-length reads. Sequences were annotated with PyIR, a Python wrapper for IgBLAST v1.9, and V/J genes and CDR3 were assigned using IMGT germline references. Reads were filtered out if the reads had weak V/J assignments (E-value above 1e-6), no CDR3, stop codons, out-of-frame junctions, or ambiguous translated residues. A V3J clonotype was defined by an identical inferred V gene, J gene, and CDR3 amino acid sequence. Percentage overlap between repertoires was computed as shared unique clonotypes divided by the size of the smaller repertoire. Richness of each repertoire was evaluated using RTK rarefaction, the Chao1 estimator, and Recon v2.1 estimates of unobserved clonotypes. The immuneACCESS repertoire file appears here via TCRdb, limited to in-frame rearrangements. These files lack a portion of the clones; in checked studies, under half of the deficit traces to unresolved V genes, and the cause of the others is not known. That table supplies the V and J calls and clone size; D and trimming were determined from the DNA. The sample table shows 550,000 to 600,000 clones, and around 80% are seen once. Around 12% of the sample rests with the top ten.

This clonotype was sampled from a woman in her forties in good health. Some clones in this sample may be carry-over from other donors' samples. The sequenced material came from PBMCs.

This receptor carries the CDR3 CAWRSIFTPYEQYF. In nucleotide form, the sequence is TGTGCCTGGAGGTCAATCTTTACCCCCTACGAGCAGTACTTC. This sequence uses TRBV30 and TRBJ2-7, with the D gene uncertain. Relative to germline, V is 3 bases shorter and J is 2 bases shorter, with 14 bases between their ends. From the germline V gene (reference sequence), CDR1 is GTSNPN and CDR2 is SVGIG. The CDR3 goes from the cysteine to the phenylalanine over 14 residues. The only DNA kept is the CDR3, 42 bases in frame from the first base.